The rows below give T cell receptor beta chains drawn from one sample of a study of blood T cells in healthy people across ages. TCRdb reprocessed the 5' RACE reads with MiXCR, giving one entry per CDR3 protein. The sample carries some 700,000 distinct CDR3 sequences, roughly 45% recorded once. The sample taken for sequencing was blood. Receptors were obtained from a woman aged 55-69 years in good health. Each CDR3 is given with its conserved first and last residue. The order of the fields is D gene, V gene, J gene, clone size, CDR3 protein, CDR3 DNA. D genes are given only for firm matches. A row's size may be missing; if present it is once, few, many or a size class.

TRBD2	TRBV4-3	TRBJ2-3	NA	CASSLMGTSGRNNEQYF	TGCGCCAGCAGCCTTATGGGGACTAGCGGGAGAAACAATGAGCAGTACTTT
NA	TRBV20-1	TRBJ2-7	NA	CSARGGSSYNEQYF	TGCAGTGCTAGAGGGGGCTCCTCCTACAATGAGCAGTACTTC
TRBD1	TRBV2	TRBJ1-2	few	CASSGGGVANYGYTF	TGTGCCAGCAGTGGAGGGGGCGTAGCTAACTATGGCTACACCTTC
TRBD2	TRBV20-1	TRBJ2-3	few	CSATWGGNTDTQYF	TGCAGTGCTACCTGGGGGGGTAACACAGATACGCAGTATTTT
NA	TRBV3-1	TRBJ1-6	NA	CASSPISYNSPLHF	TGTGCCAGCAGCCCCATTTCCTATAATTCACCCCTCCACTTT
TRBD1	TRBV7-2	TRBJ1-2	few	CASSLGGTGTLYGYTF	TGTGCCAGCAGCTTAGGTGGGACAGGGACTCTCTATGGCTACACCTTC
NA	TRBV30	TRBJ2-1	few	CAWSWGGEQFF	TGTGCCTGGAGTTGGGGAGGAGAGCAGTTCTTC
NA	TRBV11-2	TRBJ1-1	NA	CASSIRGPEAFF	TGTGCCAGCAGCATCAGGGGCCCTGAAGCTTTCTTT
TRBD2	TRBV27	TRBJ2-3	many	CASSLFYEGLGRDTQYF	TGTGCCAGCAGTTTATTCTATGAGGGACTAGGACGGGATACGCAGTATTTT
TRBD1	TRBV12-3/TRBV12-4	TRBJ2-1	many	CASSRGQGVYNEQFF	TGTGCCAGCAGTAGAGGACAGGGGGTCTACAATGAGCAGTTCTTC
NA	TRBV21-1	TRBJ2-7	few	CASNHRQGVHEQYF	TGTGCCAGCAACCACCGACAGGGGGTCCACGAGCAGTACTTC
TRBD2	TRBV7-2	TRBJ2-7	NA	CASSLKGGRAEEQYF	TGTGCCAGCAGCTTAAAGGGCGGGAGGGCTGAAGAGCAGTACTTC
NA	TRBV21-1	TRBJ2-5	NA	CASRMFGGRKETQYF	TGTGCCAGCAGAATGTTCGGTGGGCGGAAAGAGACCCAGTACTTC
TRBD1	TRBV7-2	TRBJ2-1	many	CASSLEQGVYNEQFF	TGTGCCAGCAGCTTAGAACAGGGGGTCTACAATGAGCAGTTCTTC
NA	TRBV6-5	TRBJ2-7	NA	CASSYALPYEQYF	TGTGCCAGCAGTTACGCACTGCCCTACGAGCAGTACTTC
NA	TRBV6-2/TRBV6-3	TRBJ2-7	NA	CASSPSVNEQYF	TGTGCCAGCAGCCCTAGCGTCAATGAGCAGTACTTC
TRBD1	TRBV5-1	TRBJ1-5	few	CASSRQGGQPQHF	TGCGCCAGCAGCCGACAGGGGGGTCAGCCCCAGCATTTT
NA	TRBV7-2	TRBJ2-5	many	CASSLERSETQYF	TGTGCCAGCAGCTTAGAACGAAGTGAGACCCAGTACTTC
NA	TRBV24-1	TRBJ2-1	NA	CATSSKGVWQFF	TGTGCCACCAGCTCAAAAGGAGTTTGGCAGTTCTTC
NA	TRBV6-1	TRBJ2-7	few	CATSLEASYEQYF	TGTGCCACCTCCCTTGAGGCCTCCTACGAGCAGTACTTC
TRBD1	TRBV3-1	TRBJ2-7	few	CASSQDSGQGYEQYF	TGTGCCAGCAGCCAAGATTCGGGACAGGGCTACGAGCAGTACTTC
NA	TRBV27	TRBJ2-1	NA	CASTKGGNEQFF	TGTGCCAGCACCAAGGGGGGGAATGAGCAGTTCTTC
NA	TRBV5-5	TRBJ1-1	NA	CASSLAAVAEAFF	TGTGCCAGCAGCTTGGCTGCAGTAGCTGAAGCTTTCTTT
NA	TRBV29-1	TRBJ1-5	few	CSVVTSGYSNQPQHF	TGCAGCGTTGTAACGTCAGGGTATAGCAATCAGCCCCAGCATTTT
NA	TRBV7-9	TRBJ1-6	few	CASSLTDSPLHF	TGTGCCAGCAGCCTAACCGATTCACCCCTCCACTTT
NA	TRBV25-1	TRBJ2-7	few	CASSESGGPPYEQYF	TGTGCCAGCAGTGAATCGGGGGGCCCCCCCTACGAGCAGTACTTC
TRBD2	TRBV6-5	TRBJ2-1	few	CASSYSKLAGGDEQFF	TGTGCCAGCAGTTACTCGAAACTAGCGGGGGGAGATGAGCAGTTCTTC
NA	TRBV20-1	TRBJ2-1	few	CSAPIGSQGDEQFF	TGCAGTGCTCCCATTGGGAGCCAGGGCGATGAGCAGTTCTTC
TRBD2	TRBV20-1	TRBJ2-2	NA	CSVGLAATGELFF	TGCAGTGTTGGACTAGCCGCCACCGGGGAGCTGTTTTTT
TRBD1	TRBV20-1	TRBJ1-2	NA	CSATTGGWNGYTF	TGCAGTGCGACGACAGGGGGGTGGAATGGCTACACCTTC
NA	TRBV30	TRBJ2-3	NA	CAWSQTADTQYF	TGTGCCTGGAGTCAGACAGCGGATACGCAGTATTTT
NA	TRBV28	TRBJ2-4	many	CASSQPGQTSEIAKNIQYF	TGTGCCAGCAGTCAACCGGGACAGACTAGCGAGATAGCCAAAAACATTCAGTACTTC
NA	TRBV3-1	TRBJ2-7	few	CASSQDRLYEQYF	TGTGCCAGCAGCCAAGATAGGCTCTACGAGCAGTACTTC
NA	TRBV12-3/TRBV12-4	TRBJ2-1	NA	CASRLQGFGSYNEQFF	TGTGCCAGCAGACTGCAGGGTTTCGGCTCCTACAATGAGCAGTTCTTC
TRBD1	TRBV6-2/TRBV6-3	TRBJ2-5	NA	CASSPGTGAQETQYF	TGTGCCAGCAGCCCTGGGACAGGGGCCCAAGAGACCCAGTACTTC
NA	TRBV12-3/TRBV12-4	TRBJ1-2	many	CASSQGSSDGYTF	TGTGCCAGCAGCCAAGGGTCTTCCGATGGCTACACCTTC
NA	TRBV4-2	TRBJ2-5	NA	CASSKNEQETQYF	TGTGCCAGCAGCAAAAACGAGCAAGAGACCCAGTACTTC
TRBD2	TRBV28	TRBJ2-1	few	CASRPPGLAANEQFF	TGTGCCAGCAGACCCCCGGGGCTAGCGGCCAATGAGCAGTTCTTC
TRBD2	TRBV7-9	TRBJ2-7	few	CASSWTSGGEYPYEQYF	TGTGCCAGCAGCTGGACTAGCGGGGGGGAGTATCCCTACGAGCAGTACTTC
TRBD1	TRBV10-3	TRBJ1-4	few	CAISALTGEGEKLFF	TGTGCCATCAGTGCTTTAACAGGGGAGGGAGAAAAACTGTTTTTT
NA	TRBV20-1	TRBJ2-5	many	CSARDQRGLETQYF	TGCAGTGCTAGAGATCAACGGGGATTAGAGACCCAGTACTTC
TRBD2	TRBV20-1	TRBJ2-3	few	CSATGTSGAPGTQYF	TGCAGTGCAACCGGGACTAGCGGGGCCCCAGGAACGCAGTATTTT
NA	TRBV19	TRBJ1-2	NA	CASTPQGAYGYTF	TGTGCCAGTACCCCCCAGGGAGCATATGGCTACACCTTC
NA	TRBV7-2	TRBJ2-3	NA	CASSLGWGATTDTQYF	TGTGCCAGCAGCTTAGGCTGGGGGGCCACAACAGATACGCAGTATTTT
TRBD2	TRBV20-1	TRBJ2-1	NA	CGASKAGALSYNEQFF	TGCGGTGCTAGTAAAGCGGGAGCCCTCTCCTACAATGAGCAGTTCTTC
NA	TRBV7-8	TRBJ2-6	NA	CASSLGSISGANVLTF	TGTGCCAGCAGCTTAGGGAGCATTTCTGGGGCCAACGTCCTGACTTTC
NA	TRBV10-3	TRBJ2-5	NA	CAISESSSMETQYF	TGTGCCATCAGTGAGTCGTCTAGTATGGAGACCCAGTACTTC
TRBD2	TRBV29-1	TRBJ2-3	many	CSERLAGGDTQYF	TGCAGCGAGCGTCTAGCGGGGGGAGATACGCAGTATTTT
TRBD1	TRBV6-1	TRBJ2-1	NA	CASKPTGGNEQFF	TGTGCCAGCAAACCGACAGGGGGTAATGAGCAGTTCTTC
TRBD2	TRBV11-2	TRBJ2-1	NA	CASSPDPSGRAGGGQFF	TGTGCCAGCAGCCCGGATCCTAGCGGGAGGGCCGGCGGTGGGCAGTTCTTC
TRBD2	TRBV5-5	TRBJ2-5	NA	CASSLELAGVPRGETQYF	TGTGCCAGCAGCTTGGAACTAGCGGGGGTCCCTAGGGGAGAGACCCAGTACTTC
NA	TRBV3-1	TRBJ2-5	NA	CASSLGTSGNILETQYF	NA
TRBD2	TRBV2	TRBJ2-1	NA	CASSAGGGSYNEQFF	TGTGCCAGCAGTGCCGGGGGGGGTTCCTACAATGAGCAGTTCTTC
NA	TRBV10-3	TRBJ1-5	few	CAISGTGNQPQHF	TGTGCCATCAGTGGCACGGGCAATCAGCCCCAGCATTTT
TRBD2	TRBV20-1	TRBJ2-1	few	CSARVGGGRNEQFF	TGCAGTGCTAGGGTCGGCGGGGGGCGGAATGAGCAGTTCTTC